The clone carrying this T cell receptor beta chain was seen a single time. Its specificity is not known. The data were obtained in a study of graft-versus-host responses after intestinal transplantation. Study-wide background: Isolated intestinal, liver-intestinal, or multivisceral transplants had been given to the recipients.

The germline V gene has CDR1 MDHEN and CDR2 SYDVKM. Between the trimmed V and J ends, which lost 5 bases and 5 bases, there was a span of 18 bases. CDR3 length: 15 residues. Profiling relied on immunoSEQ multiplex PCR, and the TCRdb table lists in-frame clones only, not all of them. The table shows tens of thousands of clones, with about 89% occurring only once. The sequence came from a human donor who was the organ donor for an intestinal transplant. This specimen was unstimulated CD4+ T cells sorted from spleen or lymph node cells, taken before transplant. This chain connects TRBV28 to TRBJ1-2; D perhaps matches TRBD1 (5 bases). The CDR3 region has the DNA TGTGCCAGCAGTCCTATTAAGGCAGGGAAGTATGGCTACACCTTC. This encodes CASSPIKAGKYGYTF.